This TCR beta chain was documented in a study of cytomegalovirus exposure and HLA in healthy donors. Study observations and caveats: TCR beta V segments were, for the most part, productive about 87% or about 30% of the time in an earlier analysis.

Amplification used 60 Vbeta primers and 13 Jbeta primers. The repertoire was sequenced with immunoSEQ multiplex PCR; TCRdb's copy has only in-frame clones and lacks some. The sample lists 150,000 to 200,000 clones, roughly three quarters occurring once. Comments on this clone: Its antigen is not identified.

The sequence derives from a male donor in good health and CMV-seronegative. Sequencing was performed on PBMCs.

The CDR3 DNA is TGTGCCAGCAGCTTAAGGACAGGCGACTATAGCAATCAGCCCCAGCATTTT. Amino acids: CASSLRTGDYSNQPQHF. J is TRBJ1-5 and V is TRBV7-2; TRBD1 matches at 7 bases. CDR1 SGHTA and CDR2 FQGNSA come from the germline V gene. The CDR3 runs to 17 residues. The junction had 7 bases not matched to a gene; V was cut back by 2 bases and J by 0 bases.